This T cell receptor beta chain originates from a study of cytomegalovirus exposure and HLA in healthy donors. Findings of the study overall: The HLA-A and HLA-B alleles of most subjects were reportedly predicted accurately from TCR beta sequences. Most TCR sequences were uncommon, yet certain public TCRs appeared in many donors. V- and J-gene trimming of TCR beta was linked (in a later analysis) to a missense DCLRE1C variant. It was in a later analysis that TCR association rates were seen to vary by HLA locus, highest for DRB1 and lowest for HLA-C.

This clone was counted only a few times. No antigen is known for it. Primers: 60 Vbeta forward and 13 Jbeta reverse. Sequencing used immunoSEQ multiplex PCR; TCRdb keeps in-frame clones, though not all of them. Among 110,000 to 150,000 clones, around three quarters were seen once, and the ten largest hold approximately 2%. Trimming shortened V by 4 bases and J by 4 bases, and 7 bases separated the two germline ends. The CDR3 loop spans 13 amino acids. Germline V CDR1 and CDR2: SNHLY, FYNNEI. Source material: PBMCs. The chain recombines TRBV2 with TRBJ1-4; unclear D gene. This TCR came from a middle-aged man in good health and CMV-seronegative. The CDR3 region is CASSAGVNEKLFF. The CDR3, as DNA: TGTGCCAGCAGTGCCGGGGTTAATGAAAAACTGTTTTTT.